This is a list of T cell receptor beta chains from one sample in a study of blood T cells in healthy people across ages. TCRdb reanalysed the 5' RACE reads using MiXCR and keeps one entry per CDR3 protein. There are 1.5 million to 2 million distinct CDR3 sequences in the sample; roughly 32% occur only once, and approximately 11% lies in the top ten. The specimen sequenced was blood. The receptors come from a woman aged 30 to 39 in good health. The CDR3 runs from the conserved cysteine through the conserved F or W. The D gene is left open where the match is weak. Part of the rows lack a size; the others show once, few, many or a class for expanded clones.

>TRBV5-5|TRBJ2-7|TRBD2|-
CASTLGDYSYEQYF
TGTGCCAGCACTTTGGGGGACTACTCCTACGAGCAGTACTTC
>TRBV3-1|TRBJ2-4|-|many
CASSQDDVWEIQYF
TGTGCCAGCAGCCAAGACGACGTTTGGGAGATTCAGTACTTC
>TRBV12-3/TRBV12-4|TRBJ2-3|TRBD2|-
CASSLPASGATDTQYF
TGTGCCAGCAGTTTACCGGCTAGCGGGGCCACAGATACGCAGTATTTT
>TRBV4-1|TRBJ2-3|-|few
CASSQGNAGPDTQYF
TGCGCCAGCAGCCAAGGGAACGCAGGGCCAGATACGCAGTATTTT
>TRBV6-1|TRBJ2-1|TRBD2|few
CASSIQGLAVYNEQFF
TGTGCCAGCAGTATACAGGGACTAGCGGTTTACAATGAGCAGTTCTTC
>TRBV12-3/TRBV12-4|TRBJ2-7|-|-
CASTLPGIYEQYF
TGTGCCAGCACCTTGCCGGGAATCTACGAGCAGTACTTC
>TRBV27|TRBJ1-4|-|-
CASSLLAPEGEKLFF
TGTGCCAGCAGTTTATTGGCTCCAGAGGGTGAAAAACTGTTTTTT
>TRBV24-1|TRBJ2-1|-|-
CATSEWDVGEQFF
TGTGCCACCAGTGAGTGGGACGTAGGTGAGCAGTTCTTC
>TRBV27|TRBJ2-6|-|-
CASSHGGPGANVLTF
TGTGCCAGCAGCCACGGGGGGCCTGGGGCCAACGTCCTGACTTTC
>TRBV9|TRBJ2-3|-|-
CASSVEGTFDTQYF
TGTGCCAGCAGCGTTGAGGGCACATTCGATACGCAGTATTTT
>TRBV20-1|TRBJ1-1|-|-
CSARDQEGSPEAFF
TGCAGTGCTAGAGATCAGGAAGGTAGCCCTGAAGCTTTCTTT
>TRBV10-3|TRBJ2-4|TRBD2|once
CAIIAGGPLAGGIQYF
TGTGCCATCATAGCCGGCGGTCCCCTAGCGGGGGGTATTCAGTACTTC
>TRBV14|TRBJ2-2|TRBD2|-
CASSLFGTRVPGELFF
TGTGCCAGCAGCCTATTTGGGACTAGAGTTCCCGGGGAGCTGTTTTTT
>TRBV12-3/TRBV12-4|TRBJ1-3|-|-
CASNPLGGGSGNTIYF
TGTGCCAGCAACCCCCTGGGAGGGGGCTCTGGAAACACCATATATTTT
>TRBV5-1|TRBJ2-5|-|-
CASSQRAGAGGQYF
TGCGCCAGCAGCCAGCGTGCGGGGGCCGGTGGGCAGTACTTC
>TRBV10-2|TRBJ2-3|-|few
CASSEKLAGQPQYF
TGCGCCAGCAGTGAGAAGTTGGCCGGCCAGCCGCAGTATTTT
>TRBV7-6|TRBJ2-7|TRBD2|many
CASSKTSGRVYEQYF
TGTGCCAGCAGCAAGACTAGCGGGAGAGTGTACGAGCAGTACTTC
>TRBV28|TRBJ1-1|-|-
CASRPTMRGNTEAFF
TGTGCCAGCAGACCGACAATGCGCGGGAACACTGAAGCTTTCTTT
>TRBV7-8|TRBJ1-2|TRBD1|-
CAGSPSEGQGYHGYTF
TGTGCCGGCAGCCCATCCGAAGGACAGGGGTATCATGGCTACACCTTC
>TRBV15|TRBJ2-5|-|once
CATSKGWQETQYF
TGTGCCACCAGCAAAGGGTGGCAAGAGACCCAGTACTTC
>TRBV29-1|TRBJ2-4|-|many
CSVEDVMTDRAKNIQYF
TGCAGCGTTGAAGATGTTATGACGGACAGAGCCAAAAACATTCAGTACTTC
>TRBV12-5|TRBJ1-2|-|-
CASGPPSYGYTF
TGTGCTAGTGGTCCACCTAGCTATGGCTACACCTTC
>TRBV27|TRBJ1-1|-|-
CASRSGWNTEAFF
TGTGCCAGCAGATCTGGGTGGAACACTGAAGCTTTCTTT
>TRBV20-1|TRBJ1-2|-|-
CSARGGYRNGYTF
TGCAGTGCTAGGGGAGGGTACAGAAATGGCTACACCTTC
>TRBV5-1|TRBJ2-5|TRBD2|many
CASSPGLADQETQYF
TGCGCCAGCAGCCCGGGACTAGCGGACCAAGAGACCCAGTACTTC
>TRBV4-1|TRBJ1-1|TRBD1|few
CASSHTVGTVNTEAFF
TGCGCCAGCAGCCATACGGTAGGGACAGTGAACACTGAAGCTTTCTTT
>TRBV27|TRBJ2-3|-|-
CATTPGGPSTDTQYF
TGTGCCACCACCCCCGGGGGGCCTAGCACAGATACGCAGTATTTT
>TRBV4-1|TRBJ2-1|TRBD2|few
CASSAGREGYNEQFF
TGCGCCAGCAGCGCTGGGCGGGAGGGATACAATGAGCAGTTCTTC
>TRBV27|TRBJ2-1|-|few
CASSLDRFYNEQFF
TGTGCCAGCAGTTTGGACAGATTCTACAATGAGCAGTTCTTC
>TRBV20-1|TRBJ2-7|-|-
CSAKRRGTPSGEQYF
TGCAGTGCTAAACGGAGGGGAACCCCATCGGGGGAGCAGTACTTC
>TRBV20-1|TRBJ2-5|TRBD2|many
CSAKRELRLGETQYF
TGCAGTGCCAAGCGGGAGCTAAGATTAGGAGAGACCCAGTACTTC
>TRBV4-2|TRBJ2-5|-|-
CASSQAGSSGTQYF
TGTGCCAGCAGCCAAGCTGGGAGCTCGGGGACCCAGTACTTC
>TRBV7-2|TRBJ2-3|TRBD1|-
CASSLSSGTDMQYF
TGTGCCAGCAGCCTGAGCTCAGGGACAGATATGCAGTATTTT
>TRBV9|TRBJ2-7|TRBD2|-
CASSSGVAGGASHEQYF
TGTGCCAGCAGCTCCGGAGTAGCGGGAGGGGCTAGTCACGAGCAGTACTTC
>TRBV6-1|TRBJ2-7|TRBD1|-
CASSEAQDRADRSYEQYF
TGTGCCAGCAGTGAAGCCCAAGACAGGGCGGATAGGTCCTACGAGCAGTACTTC
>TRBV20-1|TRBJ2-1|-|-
CSARMTIEQFF
TGCAGTGCTAGAATGACGATTGAGCAGTTCTTC
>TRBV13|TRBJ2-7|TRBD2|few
CASSLSGGKSYEQYF
TGTGCCAGCAGCTTAAGCGGGGGGAAAAGCTACGAGCAGTACTTC
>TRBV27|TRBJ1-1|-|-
CASSGGPTRMTAFF
TGTGCCAGCAGCGGAGGCCCGACACGGATGACAGCTTTCTTT
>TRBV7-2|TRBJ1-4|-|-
CASSNRVDEKLFF
TGTGCCAGCAGTAACAGGGTTGATGAAAAACTGTTTTTT
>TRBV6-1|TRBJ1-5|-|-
CASSEGRVLVSNQPQHF
TGTGCCAGCAGCGAAGGGAGAGTACTAGTTAGCAATCAGCCCCAGCATTTT
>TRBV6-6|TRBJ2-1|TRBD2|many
CASSYSGLAGVYNEQFF
TGTGCCAGCAGTTACTCTGGACTAGCGGGAGTCTACAATGAGCAGTTCTTC
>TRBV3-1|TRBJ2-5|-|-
CASSQDLTTETQYF
TGTGCCAGCAGCCAAGATTTGACCACAGAGACCCAGTACTTC